Listed below are T cell receptor beta chains from one sample, sequenced in a study of CD8 T cells in ankylosing spondylitis. In TCRdb, the 5' RACE reads were re-called with MiXCR into one record per CDR3 protein. The repertoire holds about 240,000 distinct CDR3 sequences, roughly 8.2% seen once, with around 4.8% in the top ten. Sequencing was carried out using blood, either unsorted or a sorted T cell fraction (not recorded which). Receptors were obtained from a female donor with ankylosing spondylitis or in good health (not recorded which). CDR3s include the opening cysteine and the closing phenylalanine or tryptophan. The D gene is left open where the match is weak. Only some rows state a clone size, as once, few, many or a class for expanded clones.

TRBV7-9,-,-,TRBJ1-5,TGTGCCAGCAGCGCCGGGACAAGTCAGCCCCAGCATTTT,CASSAGTSQPQHF
TRBV28,-,-,TRBJ1-1,TGTGCCAGCGGTTTAGGGCAGTTGAACACTGAAGCTTTCTTT,CASGLGQLNTEAFF
TRBV5-1,-,many,TRBJ2-1,TGCGCCAGCAGCTCGCCCATCTTCAATACCGAGGCCGAGCGGGAGCAGTTCTTC,CASSSPIFNTEAEREQFF
TRBV5-1,TRBD1,many,TRBJ1-1,TGCGCCAGCTCGTACAGGGGCTTGGATGAGATGAACACTGAAGCTTTCTTT,CASSYRGLDEMNTEAFF
TRBV10-3,-,many,TRBJ2-1,TGTGCCATCGCCAAGGGAGGGGGAACCTACAATGAGCAGTTCTTC,CAIAKGGGTYNEQFF
TRBV19,-,-,TRBJ2-1,TGTGCCAGTAGTATACAATTTGTGGGCCCCTGGGATGAGCAGTTCTTC,CASSIQFVGPWDEQFF
TRBV5-1,TRBD1,many,TRBJ1-6,TGCGCCAGCAGCGTGGACAGGCCCAATTCACCCCTCCACTTT,CASSVDRPNSPLHF
TRBV6-2/TRBV6-3,-,-,TRBJ2-2,TGTGCCAGCAGGGAGATCCACACCTTCGGCGGGGAGCTGTTTTTT,CASREIHTFGGELFF
TRBV10-3,-,many,TRBJ2-1,TGTGCCATCAGTGGCGGTCTCCGGGACTCAAGCTCCTACAATGAGCAGTTCTTC,CAISGGLRDSSSYNEQFF
TRBV9,-,many,TRBJ2-7,TGTGCCAGCAGCGTAGGAGGGGGGACCTACGAGCAGTACTTC,CASSVGGGTYEQYF
TRBV14,-,many,TRBJ2-7,TGTGCCAGCAGCCTCAGGGGGACTACCTACGAGCAGTACTTC,CASSLRGTTYEQYF
TRBV13,-,many,TRBJ2-7,TGTGCCAGCAGCTCCTTCTCCGCGGCCTCCTACGAGCAGTACTTC,CASSSFSAASYEQYF
TRBV15,TRBD2,many,TRBJ2-1,TGTGCCACCAGCAGACTTCTAGCAGGACTAGCGGGAGGAAGGGATGAGCAGTTCTTC,CATSRLLAGLAGGRDEQFF
TRBV27,-,many,TRBJ2-3,TGTGCCAGCCGCTGGGAGTTCACAGATACGCAGTATTTT,CASRWEFTDTQYF
TRBV20-1,TRBD2,-,TRBJ2-1,TGCAGTACCAGCGGGAGAAGGAACAATGAGCAGTTCTTC,CSTSGRRNNEQFF
TRBV29-1,-,many,TRBJ2-1,TGCAGCGTTGTAGGCCCCGGGGAGCAGTTCTTC,CSVVGPGEQFF
TRBV12-3/TRBV12-4,TRBD1,many,TRBJ2-1,TGTGCCAGCAGTTTAGGACAGGGAATTAAGAATGAGCAGTTCTTC,CASSLGQGIKNEQFF
TRBV7-2,TRBD1,-,TRBJ1-5,TGTGCCAGCAGCGGACAGGGTATGGGGGATCAGCCCCAGCATTTT,CASSGQGMGDQPQHF
TRBV4-3,TRBD2,many,TRBJ2-5,TGCGCCAGCAGCCCGACTAGCGGGAGGCCCCAAGAGACCCAGTACTTC,CASSPTSGRPQETQYF
TRBV11-2,-,many,TRBJ2-1,TGTGCCAGCTCGCATGGGCGGGCGTTACCCAATGAGCAGTTCTTC,CASSHGRALPNEQFF
TRBV2,TRBD1,many,TRBJ1-5,TGTGCCAGCACCGGCAGACAGGGGAGAGATCAGCCCCAGCATTTT,CASTGRQGRDQPQHF
TRBV30,TRBD2,many,TRBJ2-7,TGTGCCTGGGCTAGGGACTACGGTTCCGAGCAGTACTTC,CAWARDYGSEQYF
TRBV6-1,-,few,TRBJ1-6,TGTGCCAGCAGTGAAGCGCTAGATTCACCCCTCCACTTT,CASSEALDSPLHF
TRBV11-2,TRBD2,-,TRBJ2-3,TGTGCCAGCAGCTTAGGACTAGCGGGTCCTTACAACACAGATACGCAGTATTTT,CASSLGLAGPYNTDTQYF